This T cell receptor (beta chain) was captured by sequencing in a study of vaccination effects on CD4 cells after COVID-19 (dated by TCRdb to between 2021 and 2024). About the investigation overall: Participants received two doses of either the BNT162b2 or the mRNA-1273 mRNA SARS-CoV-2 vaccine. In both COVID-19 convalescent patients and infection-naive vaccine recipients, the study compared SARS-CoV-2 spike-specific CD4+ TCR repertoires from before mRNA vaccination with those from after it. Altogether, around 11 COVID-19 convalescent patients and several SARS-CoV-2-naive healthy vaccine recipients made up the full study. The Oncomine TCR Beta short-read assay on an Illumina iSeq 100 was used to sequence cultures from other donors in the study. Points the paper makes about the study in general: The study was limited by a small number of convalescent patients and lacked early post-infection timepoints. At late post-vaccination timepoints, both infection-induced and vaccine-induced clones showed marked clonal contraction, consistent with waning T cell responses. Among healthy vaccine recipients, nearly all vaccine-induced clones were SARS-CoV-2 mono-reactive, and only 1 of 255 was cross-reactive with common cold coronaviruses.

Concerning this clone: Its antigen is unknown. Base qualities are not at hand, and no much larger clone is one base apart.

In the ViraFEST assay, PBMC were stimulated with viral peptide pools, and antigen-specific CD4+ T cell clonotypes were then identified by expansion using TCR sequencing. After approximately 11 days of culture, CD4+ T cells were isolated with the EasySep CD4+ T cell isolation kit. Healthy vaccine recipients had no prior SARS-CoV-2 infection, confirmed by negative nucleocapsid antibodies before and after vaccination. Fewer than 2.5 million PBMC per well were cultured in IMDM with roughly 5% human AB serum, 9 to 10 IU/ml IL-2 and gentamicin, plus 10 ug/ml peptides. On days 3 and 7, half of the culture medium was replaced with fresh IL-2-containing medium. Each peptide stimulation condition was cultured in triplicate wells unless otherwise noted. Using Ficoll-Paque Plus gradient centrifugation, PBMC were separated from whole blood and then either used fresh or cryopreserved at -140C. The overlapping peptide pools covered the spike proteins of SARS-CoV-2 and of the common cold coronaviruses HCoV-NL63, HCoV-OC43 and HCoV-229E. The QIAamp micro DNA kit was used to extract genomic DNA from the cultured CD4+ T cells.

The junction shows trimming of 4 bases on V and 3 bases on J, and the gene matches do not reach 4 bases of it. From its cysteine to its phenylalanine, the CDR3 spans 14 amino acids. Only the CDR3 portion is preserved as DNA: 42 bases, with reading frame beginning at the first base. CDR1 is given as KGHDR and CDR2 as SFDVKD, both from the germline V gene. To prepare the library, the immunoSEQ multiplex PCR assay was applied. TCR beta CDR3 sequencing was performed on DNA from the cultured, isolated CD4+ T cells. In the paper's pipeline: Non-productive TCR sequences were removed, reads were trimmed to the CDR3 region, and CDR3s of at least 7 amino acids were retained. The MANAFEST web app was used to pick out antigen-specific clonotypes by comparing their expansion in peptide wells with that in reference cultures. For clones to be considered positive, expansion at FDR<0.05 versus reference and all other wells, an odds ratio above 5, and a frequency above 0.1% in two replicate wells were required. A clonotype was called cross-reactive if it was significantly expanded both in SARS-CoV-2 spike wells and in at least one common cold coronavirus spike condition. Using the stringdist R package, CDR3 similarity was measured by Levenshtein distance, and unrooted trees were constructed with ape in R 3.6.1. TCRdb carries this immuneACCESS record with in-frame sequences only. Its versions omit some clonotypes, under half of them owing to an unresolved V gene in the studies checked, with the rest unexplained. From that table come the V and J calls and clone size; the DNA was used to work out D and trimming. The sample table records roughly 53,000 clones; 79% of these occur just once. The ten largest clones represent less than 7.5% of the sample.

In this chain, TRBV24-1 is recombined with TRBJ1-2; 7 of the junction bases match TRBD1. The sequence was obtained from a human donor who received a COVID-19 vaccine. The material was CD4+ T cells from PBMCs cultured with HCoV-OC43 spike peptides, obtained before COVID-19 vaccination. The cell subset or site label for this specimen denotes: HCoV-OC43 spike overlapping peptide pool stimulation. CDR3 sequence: CATSDPTGYYGYTF. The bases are TGTGCCACCAGTGACCCGACAGGGTACTATGGCTACACCTTC.